This T cell receptor beta chain was observed in a study of blood T cell repertoires in COVID-19 (dated by TCRdb to 2020 to 2022). Broadly, across the study: Collaborator samples came from the United States, Italy and Spain and covered acute and convalescent phases of COVID-19. Subjects who had been exposed to COVID-19, were actively infected with it, or had recovered from it provided the deeply sampled blood TCRbeta repertoires that made up the dataset. Nearly every sample came with metadata listing a de-identified subject ID, COVID-19 status, age in years and sex. Where HLA class I and class II types were available, the types were taken from metadata supplied by the sample provider, not from assay-based typing. Samples were obtained from the ongoing ImmuneRACE study (first 160 participants) and from 1,254 subjects provided by 6 global collaborators. A freely available public database, intended as a resource for researchers studying the immune response to SARS-CoV-2, is where the repertoires were released. The prospective study material was composed of cDNA or gDNA derived from T cells, B-cell-depleted T cells, or PBMCs. The investigation overall reported the following: Clinical and demographic metadata were provided uncurated, with the amount varying by source and participant.

V is pruned by 3 bases and J by 10 bases, leaving 10 bases of the junction without a gene match. For CDR1 and CDR2, the germline V gene lists SGDLS and YYNGEE. CDR3 length: 14 amino acids, cysteine to phenylalanine. The read is trimmed to its CDR3 DNA, 42 bases read in frame from base 1. TCRbeta CDR3 regions were amplified from genomic DNA using the immunoSEQ Assay, a bias-controlled multiplex PCR. The authors' pipeline ran thus. The number of nucleated cells in each sample was estimated by amplification of reference gene primers within the assay. To quantify the absolute abundance of each unique TCRbeta CDR3 rearrangement, sequence reads were collapsed and filtered. For each sample, productive Simpson clonality was calculated as the square root of Simpson's diversity index across productive rearrangements. TCRdb limited this immuneACCESS table to in-frame rearrangements with V and J called. A share of clones is missing; checked studies link under half to unresolved V genes, and the rest is unexplained. V, J and clone size derive from that table, while D and trimming were established from the DNA sequence. The sample data list under 250,000 clones, and around nine tenths of these were observed just once. Under 7.5% of the sample lies in the top ten.

A word on this clone: Its antigen is unknown. Base qualities are not provided; no much larger clone lies one nucleotide away.

A second Seattle source provided samples from volunteer blood donors who had recovered from COVID-19. The collaborating institutions used their own protocols to collect whole blood in K2EDTA tubes. Collaborator samples were shipped for TCRbeta analysis as frozen whole blood, isolated PBMCs, or DNA extracted from either sample type. The chain was built from TRBV9 and TRBJ1-2; a stretch of 9 junction bases matches TRBD1. Specimen: peripheral blood. The receptor comes from a man aged 60-69 years who had recovered from COVID-19. The encoded CDR3 is CASSGPGQGRNYTF. The DNA is TGTGCCAGCAGCGGCCCGGGACAGGGCCGGAACTACACCTTC.